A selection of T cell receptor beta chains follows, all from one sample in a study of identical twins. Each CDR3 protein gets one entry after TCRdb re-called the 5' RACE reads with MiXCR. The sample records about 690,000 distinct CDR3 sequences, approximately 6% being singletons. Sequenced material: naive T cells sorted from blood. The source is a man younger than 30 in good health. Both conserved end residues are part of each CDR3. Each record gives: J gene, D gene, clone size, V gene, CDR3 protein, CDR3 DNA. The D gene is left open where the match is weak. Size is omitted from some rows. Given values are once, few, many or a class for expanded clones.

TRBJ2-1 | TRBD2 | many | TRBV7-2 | CASSQTGLTYNEQFF | TGTGCCAGCAGCCAGACGGGACTAACATACAATGAGCAGTTCTTC
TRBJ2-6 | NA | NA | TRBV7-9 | CASNSHSGANVLTF | TGTGCCAGCAACTCCCACTCTGGGGCCAACGTCCTGACTTTC
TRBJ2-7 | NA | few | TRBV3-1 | CASSEVGEQYF | TGTGCCAGCAGCGAAGTAGGCGAGCAGTACTTC
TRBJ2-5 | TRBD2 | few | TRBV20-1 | CSARGPTSGMLETQYF | TGCAGTGCTAGAGGCCCGACTAGCGGGATGCTGGAGACCCAGTACTTC
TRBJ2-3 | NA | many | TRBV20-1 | CSASPTVTDTQYF | TGCAGTGCTTCCCCGACAGTCACAGATACGCAGTATTTT
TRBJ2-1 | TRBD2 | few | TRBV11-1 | CASSLEPVGGRASYNEQFF | TGTGCCAGCAGCTTAGAGCCCGTCGGGGGGAGAGCCTCCTACAATGAGCAGTTCTTC
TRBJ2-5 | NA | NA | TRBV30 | CAWTSDQYQETQYF | TGTGCCTGGACCTCGGACCAGTACCAAGAGACCCAGTACTTC
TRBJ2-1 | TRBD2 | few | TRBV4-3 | CASSQEVMGLALTNEQFF | TGCGCCAGCAGCCAAGAGGTAATGGGACTAGCGCTCACAAATGAGCAGTTCTTC
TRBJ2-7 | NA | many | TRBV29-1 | CSVVTGSIYEQYF | TGCAGCGTTGTCACAGGATCCATTTACGAGCAGTACTTC
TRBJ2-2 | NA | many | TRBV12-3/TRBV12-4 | CASSRPTGSIGELFF | TGTGCCAGCAGTCGACCGACAGGTTCAATCGGGGAGCTGTTTTTT
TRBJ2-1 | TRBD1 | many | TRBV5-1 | CASSLFEQGYNEQFF | TGCGCCAGCAGCTTGTTTGAACAGGGGTACAATGAGCAGTTCTTC
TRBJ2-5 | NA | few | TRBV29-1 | CSVTSSGETQYF | TGCAGCGTGACTAGTTCAGGAGAGACCCAGTACTTC
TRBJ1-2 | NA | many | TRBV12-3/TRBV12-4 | CASFGGVHGYTF | TGTGCCAGCTTTGGCGGGGTTCATGGCTACACCTTC
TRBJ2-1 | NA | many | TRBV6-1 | CASRRTPDSSYNEQFF | TGTGCCAGCAGGAGGACTCCGGACTCCTCCTACAATGAGCAGTTCTTC
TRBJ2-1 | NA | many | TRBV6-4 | CASSAGVYNEQFF | TGTGCCAGCAGTGCTGGGGTATACAATGAGCAGTTCTTC
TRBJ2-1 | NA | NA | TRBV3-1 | CASSQHSGTDNEQFF | TGTGCCAGCAGCCAACATTCCGGGACGGACAATGAGCAGTTCTTC
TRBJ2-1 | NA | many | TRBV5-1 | CASSFGTEGNEQFF | TGCGCCAGCAGCTTCGGGACGGAAGGAAATGAGCAGTTCTTC
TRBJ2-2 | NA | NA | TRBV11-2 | CASSLDYGELFF | TGTGCCAGCAGCTTAGATTACGGGGAGCTGTTTTTT
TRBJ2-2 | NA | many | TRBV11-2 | CASSPGRLANTGELFF | TGTGCCAGCAGCCCGGGGAGGCTAGCGAACACCGGGGAGCTGTTTTTT
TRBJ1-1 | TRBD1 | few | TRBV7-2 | CASSSTGTEF | TGTGCCAGCAGCTCAACCGGGACAGAGTTT
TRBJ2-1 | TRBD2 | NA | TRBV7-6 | CASSSGLAVPGPSYNEQFF | TGTGCCAGCAGCTCGGGACTAGCGGTCCCTGGGCCCTCCTACAATGAGCAGTTCTTC
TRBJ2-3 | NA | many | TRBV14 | CASSQTFTDTQYF | TGTGCCAGCAGCCAAACGTTCACAGATACGCAGTATTTT
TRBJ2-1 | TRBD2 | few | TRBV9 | CASSGAGLAAYNEQFF | TGTGCCAGCAGCGGGGCAGGACTAGCGGCCTACAATGAGCAGTTCTTC
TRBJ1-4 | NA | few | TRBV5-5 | CASSTAGMRDEKLFF | TGTGCCAGCAGCACGGCCGGAATGAGGGATGAAAAACTGTTTTTT
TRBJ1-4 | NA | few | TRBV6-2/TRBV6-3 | CASSYDQATNEKLFF | TGTGCCAGCAGTTACGATCAAGCAACTAATGAAAAACTGTTTTTT
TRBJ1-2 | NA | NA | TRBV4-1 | CASSQDREGNYGYTF | TGCGCCAGCAGCCAAGATCGGGAGGGCAACTATGGCTACACCTTC
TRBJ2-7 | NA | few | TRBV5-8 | CASSFGGKGDEQYF | TGTGCCAGCAGCTTCGGGGGTAAGGGCGACGAGCAGTACTTC
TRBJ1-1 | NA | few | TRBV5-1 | CASSLWLSKGSTEAFF | TGCGCCAGCAGCTTGTGGCTTTCGAAGGGGAGCACTGAAGCTTTCTTT
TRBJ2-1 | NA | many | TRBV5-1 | CASSLSQGRAYNEQFF | TGCGCCAGCAGCCTCTCACAGGGAAGGGCCTACAATGAGCAGTTCTTC
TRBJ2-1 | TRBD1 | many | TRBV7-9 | CASSSTGRDEQFF | TGTGCCAGCAGCTCGACAGGGCGGGATGAGCAGTTCTTC
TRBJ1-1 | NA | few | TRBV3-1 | CASSQDMGVNTEAFF | TGTGCCAGCAGCCAAGATATGGGGGTGAACACTGAAGCTTTCTTT
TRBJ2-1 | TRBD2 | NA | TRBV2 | CASRGGSGWGEQFF | TGTGCCAGCAGGGGGGGGAGCGGGTGGGGTGAGCAGTTCTTC
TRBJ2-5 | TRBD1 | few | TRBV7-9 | CASSPVTGGGRETQYF | TGTGCCAGCAGCCCCGTGACAGGGGGCGGGCGGGAGACCCAGTACTTC
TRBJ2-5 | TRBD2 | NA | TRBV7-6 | CASSFDIAGKTQYF | TGTGCCAGCAGTTTTGATATAGCGGGGAAGACCCAGTACTTC
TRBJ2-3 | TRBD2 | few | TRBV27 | CASSQREVIDTQYF | TGTGCCAGCAGTCAGCGGGAGGTTATAGATACGCAGTATTTT
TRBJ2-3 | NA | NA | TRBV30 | CAWSLPGMGDTQYF | TGTGCCTGGAGCTTACCGGGGATGGGAGATACGCAGTATTTT
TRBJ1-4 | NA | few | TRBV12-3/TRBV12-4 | CASIKTGTNEKLFF | TGTGCCAGCATTAAGACAGGAACTAATGAAAAACTGTTTTTT
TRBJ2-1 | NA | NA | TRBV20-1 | CSAYSNQGAYNEQFF | TGCAGTGCTTACTCGAATCAGGGAGCCTACAATGAGCAGTTCTTC
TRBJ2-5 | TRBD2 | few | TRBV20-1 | CSARPASGLAGEETQYF | TGCAGTGCTAGACCCGCATCGGGACTAGCGGGAGAAGAGACCCAGTACTTC
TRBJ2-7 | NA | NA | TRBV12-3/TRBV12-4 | CASSKDRYEQYF | TGTGCCAGCAGTAAGGACAGATACGAGCAGTACTTC
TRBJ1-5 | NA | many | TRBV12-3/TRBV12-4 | CASSLQEGRGGTQHF | TGTGCCAGCAGTTTACAAGAAGGGAGAGGGGGGACCCAGCATTTT
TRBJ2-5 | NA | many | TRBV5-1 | CASRDGGRLETQYF | TGCGCCAGCCGTGATGGGGGCAGGTTGGAGACCCAGTACTTC
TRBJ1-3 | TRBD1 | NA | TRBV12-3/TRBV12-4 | CASSFSGQGTGNTIYF | TGTGCCAGCAGTTTTTCGGGACAGGGGACTGGAAACACCATATATTTT
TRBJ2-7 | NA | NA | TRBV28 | CASSLGTEFYEQYF | TGTGCCAGCAGTCTCGGGACCGAATTCTACGAGCAGTACTTC
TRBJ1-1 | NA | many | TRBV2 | CASRVQRSSGEAFF | TGTGCCAGCAGGGTACAACGAAGCTCGGGTGAAGCTTTCTTT
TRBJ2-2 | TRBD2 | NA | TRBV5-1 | CASSLGAGVVPGELFF | TGCGCCAGCAGCTTGGGAGCGGGGGTCGTTCCCGGGGAGCTGTTTTTT
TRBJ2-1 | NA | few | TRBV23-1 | CASSRAEDNNEQFF | TGCGCCAGCAGTCGGGCCGAGGATAACAATGAGCAGTTCTTC
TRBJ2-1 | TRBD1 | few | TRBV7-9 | CASSLPGTGGNHEQFF | TGTGCCAGCAGCTTACCAGGGACAGGGGGCAACCATGAGCAGTTCTTC
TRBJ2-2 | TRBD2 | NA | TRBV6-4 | CAISLAGTNTGELFF | TGTGCCATCAGTCTAGCGGGAACGAACACCGGGGAGCTGTTTTTT
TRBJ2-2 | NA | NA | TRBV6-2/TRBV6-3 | CASTSPYERRDLSGELFF | TGTGCCAGCACCTCGCCTTATGAACGGCGGGATCTTTCCGGGGAGCTGTTTTTT
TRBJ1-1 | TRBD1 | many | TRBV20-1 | CSARDRGTGVRAFF | TGCAGTGCTAGAGACCGAGGGACAGGGGTACGAGCTTTCTTT
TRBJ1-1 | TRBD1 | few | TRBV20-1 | CSARAEGRGGGEAFF | TGCAGTGCTAGAGCCGAGGGCAGGGGGGGCGGAGAAGCTTTCTTT
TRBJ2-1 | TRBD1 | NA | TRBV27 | CASSDRVGSYNEQFF | TGTGCCAGCAGCGACAGGGTAGGCTCCTACAATGAGCAGTTCTTC
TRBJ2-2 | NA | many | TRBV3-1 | CASSEGGELFF | TGTGCCAGCAGCGAGGGCGGGGAGCTGTTTTTT
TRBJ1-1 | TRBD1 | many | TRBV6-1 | CASSKQGGRAEAFF | TGTGCCAGCAGTAAACAGGGGGGTAGGGCTGAAGCTTTCTTT
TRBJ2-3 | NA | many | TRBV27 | CASSLRSLAPSTDTQYF | TGTGCCAGCAGTTTAAGGTCCCTAGCACCTAGCACAGATACGCAGTATTTT
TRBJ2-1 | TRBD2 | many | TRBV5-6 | CASSLSSGSKFF | TGTGCCAGCAGCTTGAGTAGCGGGAGCAAGTTCTTC
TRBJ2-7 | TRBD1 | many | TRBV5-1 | CASSPGQSYEQYF | TGTGCCAGCAGTCCGGGACAGTCCTACGAGCAGTACTTC